A single sample is the source of the 5 T cell receptor beta chains below, sequenced in a study of identical twins' blood T cells. TCRdb redid the calling of the 5' RACE reads with MiXCR, one entry per CDR3 protein. This repertoire shows 350,000 to 450,000 distinct CDR3 sequences, over 25% found once; its top ten account for around 5.6%. Material: PBMCs. The receptor set was obtained from a woman aged 18 to 49 in good health.

This clonotype was counted only a few times. The chain recombines TRBV7-6 with TRBJ1-4; possibly TRBD1 for D (5 bases). V was trimmed by 5 bases and J by 5 bases, leaving 9 bases between them. This CDR3 has 13 residues. Germline V lookup: CDR1 SGHVS, CDR2 FNYEAQ. The CDR3 region has the DNA TGTGCCAGCAGCCAGAGACAGAATGAAAAACTGTTTTTT. Protein: CASSQRQNEKLFF. Full variable domain (rest looked up from reference TRBV7-6 and TRBJ1-4): GAGVSQSPRYKVTKRGQDVALRCDPISGHVSLYWYRQALGQGPEFLTYFNYEAQQDKSGLPNDRFSAERPEGSISTLTIQRTEQRDSAMYRCASSQRQNEKLFFGSGTQLSVL.

This clonotype has just one count. The rearrangement links TRBV20-1 to TRBJ1-1; the D is unclear. The ends were cut back, 5 bases at V and 0 bases at J, with 10 bases in the middle. Germline V gene data show CDR1 as DFQATT and CDR2 as SNEGSKA (reference sequence). This CDR3 spans 13 amino acids. In DNA, the CDR3 is TGCAGTGCTCAACACGTTATGAACACTGAAGCTTTCTTT. Amino acid sequence: CSAQHVMNTEAFF.

Only a few counts were recorded for this clonotype. CDR3 region: CASSLLTPYEQYF. The CDR3 bases are TGCGCCAGCAGCTTGTTAACGCCCTACGAGCAGTACTTC. The chain is built from TRBV5-1 and TRBJ2-7; D remains ambiguous. Between the trimmed V and J ends, which lost 1 base and 2 bases, there was a span of 7 bases. The CDR3 contains 13 residues. Germline V lookup: CDR1 SGHRS, CDR2 YFSETQ.

The sample holds a few counts of this clonotype. This chain uses TRBV20-1 with TRBJ2-1; the D is unclear. CDR3 length: 13 amino acids. V was cut by 1 base and J by 4 bases, with 8 bases left in between. Germline CDR1 reads DFQATT; CDR2 reads SNEGSKA (reference sequence). The CDR3 DNA is TGCAGTGCTAGAGTCAGTGGGTACAATGAGCAGTTCTTC. Translation gives CSARVSGYNEQFF.

The rearrangement joins TRBV12-5 to TRBJ2-7; tentatively, D is TRBD1 (5 bases). V lost 1 base, J lost 4 bases, and 14 bases lay in between. Germline V gene lookup returns CDR1 LGHNT and CDR2 FRNRAP. The CDR3 runs 15 residues. The CDR3 protein is CASGLATGIRYEQYF. CDR3 DNA sequence: TGTGCTAGTGGTTTGGCCACAGGCATACGTTACGAGCAGTACTTC.